Below, 8 T cell receptor beta chains from the same sample are listed, as sequenced in a study of shared clonotypes between healthy human individuals. This table comes from immunoSEQ multiplex PCR, and its TCRdb copy is limited to in-frame clones, with some not included. Of 2 million to 2.5 million clones in the sample, more than 90% were seen once. What was sequenced was naive CD4+ T cells sorted from blood. Subset in this sample: CD45RA+ positively selected. The receptor set was obtained from a man between 18 and 29 years old in good health.

The genes are TRBV5-4 and TRBJ2-7; D gene ambiguous. CDR1 is SGHNT, CDR2 YYREEE, per germline (reference sequence). V lost 2 bases, J lost 3 bases, and 9 bases lay in between. The CDR3 is 13 amino acids. The DNA for the CDR3 is TGTGCCAGCAGCTTACAACAGAACTACGAGCAGTACTTC. Translated, it gives CASSLQQNYEQYF.

This clone was counted a single time. Other DNA sequences of this sample code for an identical CDR3. This sequence joins TRBV30 and TRBJ1-6; 9 positions match TRBD1. V dropped 3 bases and J dropped 7; count of bases not matched to a gene: 1. From germline, CDR1 is GTSNPN and CDR2 SVGIG (reference sequence). The CDR3 is made up of 13 amino acids. CDR3 sequence: CAWRDRGNSPLHF. CDR3 bases: TGTGCCTGGAGAGACAGGGGGAATTCACCCCTCCACTTT.

For this clone: Distinct nucleotide sequences in the sample also encode this CDR3. The chain combines TRBV5-1 with TRBJ2-5, with D unclear. The CDR3 contains 12 residues. Trimming took off 3 bases at V and 5 bases at J, with 8 bases between the two ends. Germline loops: CDR1 SGHRS, CDR2 YFSETQ. CDR3 in amino acids: CASSSSGETQYF. The CDR3 DNA reads TGCGCCAGCAGCTCATCAGGCGAGACCCAGTACTTC.

V and J are TRBV10-2 and TRBJ1-1; tentatively, D is TRBD1 (5 bases). The germline CDR1 and CDR2 sequences are WSHSY and SAAADI. V gave up 7 bases and J gave up 5 bases, with 17 bases separating them. This CDR3 is 14 amino acids long. The CDR3 loop reads CASIGEVGGTEAFF. CDR3 nucleotides: TGCGCCAGCATCGGGGAGGTCGGGGGAACTGAAGCTTTCTTT.

The chain carries TRBV7-2 and TRBJ2-2; 11 bases are shared with TRBD2. V shed 2 bases, J shed 7 bases, and the junction held 0 bases outside the gene matches. Per germline, CDR1 SGHTA and CDR2 FQGNSA. The length of the CDR3 is 14 residues. The CDR3 DNA reads as TGTGCCAGCAGCTTAACTAGCGGGAGCGGGGAGCTGTTTTTT. It codes for CASSLTSGSGELFF. The variable domain in full, with the rest retrieved from reference TRBV7-2 and TRBJ2-2, is GAGVSQSPSNKVTEKGKDVELRCDPISGHTALYWYRQSLGQGLEFLIYFQGNSAPDKSGLPSDRFSAERTGGSVSTLTIQRTQQEDSAVYLCASSLTSGSGELFFGEGSRLTVL.

This clone was counted a single time. This chain uses TRBV18 with TRBJ2-1, with 10 bases identical to TRBD2. The CDR3 length is 17 residues. The V and J ends lost 1 base and 9 bases, in that order; junction bases with no gene match: 12. In germline, CDR1 is KGHSH, CDR2 LQKENI. CDR3 amino acids: CASSPLAGGTSDGEQFF. The CDR3 DNA is TGTGCCAGCTCACCACTAGCGGGAGGTACGAGTGACGGTGAGCAGTTCTTC.

J is TRBJ2-3 and V is TRBV5-1, with 10 bases lining up with TRBD2. CDR3 length: 16 residues. Germline assignment: CDR1 SGHRS and CDR2 YFSETQ. Losses at the gene ends were 3 bases for V and 1 base for J; bases not matched to a gene: 5. The CDR3: CASSWSSGSGTDTQYF. The DNA for the CDR3 is TGCGCCAGCAGCTGGTCTAGCGGGAGCGGCACAGATACGCAGTATTTT.

J is TRBJ2-7 and V is TRBV28; 9 positions agree with TRBD1. CDR1 is MDHEN, CDR2 SYDVKM, per germline. CDR3 length: 16 amino acids. Trimming cost V 4 bases and J 3 bases; bases outside gene matches: 10. CDR3: CASSSAGTGKIYEQYF. The CDR3 bases are TGTGCCAGCAGTTCCGCCGGGACAGGGAAGATCTACGAGCAGTACTTC.